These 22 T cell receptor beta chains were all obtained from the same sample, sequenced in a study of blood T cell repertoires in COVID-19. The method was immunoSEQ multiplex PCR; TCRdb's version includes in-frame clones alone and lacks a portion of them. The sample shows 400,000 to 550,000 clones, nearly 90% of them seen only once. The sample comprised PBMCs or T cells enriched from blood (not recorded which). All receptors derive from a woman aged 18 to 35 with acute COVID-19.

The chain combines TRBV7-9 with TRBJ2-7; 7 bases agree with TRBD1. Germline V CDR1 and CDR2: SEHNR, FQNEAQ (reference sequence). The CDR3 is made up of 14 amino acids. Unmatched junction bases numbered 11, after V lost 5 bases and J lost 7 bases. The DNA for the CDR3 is TGTGCCAGCAGCCCCGACAGGGCATCGGGTGAGCAGTACTTC. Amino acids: CASSPDRASGEQYF.

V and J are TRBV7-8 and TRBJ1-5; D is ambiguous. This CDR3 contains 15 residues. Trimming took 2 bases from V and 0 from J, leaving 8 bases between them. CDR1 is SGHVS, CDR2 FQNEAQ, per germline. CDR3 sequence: CASSLLGGSNQPQHF. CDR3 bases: TGTGCCAGCAGCTTATTAGGCGGTAGCAATCAGCCCCAGCATTTT.

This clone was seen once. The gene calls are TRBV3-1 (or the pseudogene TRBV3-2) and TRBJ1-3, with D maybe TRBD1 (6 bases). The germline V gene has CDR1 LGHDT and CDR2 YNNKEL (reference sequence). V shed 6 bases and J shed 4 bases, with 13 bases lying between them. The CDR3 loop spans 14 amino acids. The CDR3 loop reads CASRRTGSGNTIYF. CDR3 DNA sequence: TGTGCCAGCAGACGTACAGGGTCCGGAAACACCATATATTTT.

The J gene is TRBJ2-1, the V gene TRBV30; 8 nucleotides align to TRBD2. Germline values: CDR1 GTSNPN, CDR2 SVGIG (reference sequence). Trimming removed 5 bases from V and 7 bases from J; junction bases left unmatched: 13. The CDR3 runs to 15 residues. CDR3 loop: CAWARTSSLGNEQFF. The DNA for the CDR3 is TGTGCCTGGGCAAGGACTAGCTCCCTCGGGAATGAGCAGTTCTTC.

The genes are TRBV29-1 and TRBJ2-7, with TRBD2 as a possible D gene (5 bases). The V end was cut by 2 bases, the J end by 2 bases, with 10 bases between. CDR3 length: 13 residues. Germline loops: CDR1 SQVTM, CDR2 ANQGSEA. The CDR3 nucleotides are TGCAGCGTTGAATCAAGCGGTCCCTACGAGCAGTACTTC. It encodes CSVESSGPYEQYF.

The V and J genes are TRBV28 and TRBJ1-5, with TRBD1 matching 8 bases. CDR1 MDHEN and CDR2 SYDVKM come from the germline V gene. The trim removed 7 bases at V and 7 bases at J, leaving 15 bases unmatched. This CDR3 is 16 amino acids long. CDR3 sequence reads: CASNSPGQDYDQPQHF. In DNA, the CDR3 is TGTGCCAGCAACTCCCCGGGACAGGACTATGACCAGCCCCAGCATTTT. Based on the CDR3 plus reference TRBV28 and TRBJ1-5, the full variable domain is DVKVTQSSRYLVKRTGEKVFLECVQDMDHENMFWYRQDPGLGLRLIYFSYDVKMKEKGDIPEGYSVSREKKERFSLILESASTNQTSMYLCASNSPGQDYDQPQHFGDGTRLSIL.

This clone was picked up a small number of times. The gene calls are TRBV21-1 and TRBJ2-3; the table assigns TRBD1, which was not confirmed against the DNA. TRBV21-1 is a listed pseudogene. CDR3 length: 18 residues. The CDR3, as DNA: TGTGCCAGCAGCAAAGTCGATCACAGGGGTGCACACACAGATACGCAGTATTTT. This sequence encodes CASSKVDHRGAHTDTQYF.

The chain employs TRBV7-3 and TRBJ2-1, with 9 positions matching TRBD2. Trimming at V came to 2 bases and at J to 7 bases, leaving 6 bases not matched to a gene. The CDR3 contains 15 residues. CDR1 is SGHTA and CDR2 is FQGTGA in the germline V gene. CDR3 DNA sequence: TGTGCCAGCAGCTTACTAGCGGGGCCAAGGAATGAGCAGTTCTTC. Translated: CASSLLAGPRNEQFF.

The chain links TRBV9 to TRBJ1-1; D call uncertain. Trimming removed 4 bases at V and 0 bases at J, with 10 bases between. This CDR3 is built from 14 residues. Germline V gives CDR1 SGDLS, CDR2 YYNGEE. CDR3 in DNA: TGTGCCAGCAGCTCCTCGGGGATGAACACTGAAGCTTTCTTT. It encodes CASSSSGMNTEAFF.

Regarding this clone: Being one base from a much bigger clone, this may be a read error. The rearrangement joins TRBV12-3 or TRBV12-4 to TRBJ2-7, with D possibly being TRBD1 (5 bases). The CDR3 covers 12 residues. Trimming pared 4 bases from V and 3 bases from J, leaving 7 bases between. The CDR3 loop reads CASSWQGYEQYF. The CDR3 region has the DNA TGTGCCAGCAGTTGGCAGGGCTACGAGCAGTACTTC.

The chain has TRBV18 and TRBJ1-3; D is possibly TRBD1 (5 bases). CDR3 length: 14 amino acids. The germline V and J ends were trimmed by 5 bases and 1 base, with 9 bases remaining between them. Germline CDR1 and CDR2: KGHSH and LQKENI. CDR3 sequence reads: CASSATESGNTIYF. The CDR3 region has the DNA TGTGCCAGCTCAGCGACAGAATCTGGAAACACCATATATTTT.

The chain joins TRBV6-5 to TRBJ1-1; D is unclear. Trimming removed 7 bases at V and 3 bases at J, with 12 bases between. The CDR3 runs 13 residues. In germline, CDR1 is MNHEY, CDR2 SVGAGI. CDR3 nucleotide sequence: TGTGCCAGCAACGACATCCTTGACACTGAAGCTTTCTTT. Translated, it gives CASNDILDTEAFF.

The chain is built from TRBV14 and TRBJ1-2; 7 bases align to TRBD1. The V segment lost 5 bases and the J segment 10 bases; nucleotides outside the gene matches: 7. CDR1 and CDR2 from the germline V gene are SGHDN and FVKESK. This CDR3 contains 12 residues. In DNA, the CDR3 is TGTGCCAGCAGCTCTGACAGGGTCATCTACACCTTC. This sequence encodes CASSSDRVIYTF.

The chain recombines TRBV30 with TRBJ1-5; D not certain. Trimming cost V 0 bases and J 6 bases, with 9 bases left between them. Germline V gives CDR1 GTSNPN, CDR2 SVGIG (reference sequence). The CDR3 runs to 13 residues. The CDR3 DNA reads TGTGCCTGGAGTGTAATCGCGGGTCAGCCCCAGCATTTT. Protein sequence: CAWSVIAGQPQHF.

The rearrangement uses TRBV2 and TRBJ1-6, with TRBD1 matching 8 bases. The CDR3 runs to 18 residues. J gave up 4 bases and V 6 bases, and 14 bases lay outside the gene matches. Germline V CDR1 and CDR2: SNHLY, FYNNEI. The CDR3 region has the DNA TGTGCCAGCAGGAAATCCGGGACAGGAAATTTATATAATTCACCCCTCCACTTT. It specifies CASRKSGTGNLYNSPLHF.

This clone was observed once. Here the CDR3 reads CASTYQVGGTEAFF. DNA of the CDR3: TGCGCCAGCACGTACCAGGTGGGTGGCACTGAAGCTTTCTTT. The chain is built from TRBV5-1 and TRBJ1-1, with D unclear. The CDR3 contains 14 residues. V was cut by 6 bases and J by 4 bases, with 16 bases left in between. Germline CDR1 SGHRS, CDR2 YFSETQ.

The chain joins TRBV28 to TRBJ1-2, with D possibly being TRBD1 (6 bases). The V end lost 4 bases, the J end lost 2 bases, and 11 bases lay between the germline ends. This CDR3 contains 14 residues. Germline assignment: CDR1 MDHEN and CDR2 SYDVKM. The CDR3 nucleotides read TGTGCCAGCAGTTACAGGGAGGGCAACTATGGCTACACCTTC. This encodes CASSYREGNYGYTF.

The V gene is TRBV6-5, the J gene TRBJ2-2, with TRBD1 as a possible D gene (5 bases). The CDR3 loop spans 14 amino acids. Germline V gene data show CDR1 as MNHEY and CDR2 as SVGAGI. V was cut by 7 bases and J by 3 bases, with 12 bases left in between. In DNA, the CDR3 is TGTGCCAGCAAGGGGATCCGGGACACCGGGGAGCTGTTTTTT. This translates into CASKGIRDTGELFF.

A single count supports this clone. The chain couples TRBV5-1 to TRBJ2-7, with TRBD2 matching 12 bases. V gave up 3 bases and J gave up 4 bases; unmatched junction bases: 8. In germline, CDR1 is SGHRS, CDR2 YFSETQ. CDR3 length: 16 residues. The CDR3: CASSSTSGGGWYEQYF. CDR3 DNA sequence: TGCGCCAGCAGCTCGACTAGCGGGGGTGGTTGGTACGAGCAGTACTTC.

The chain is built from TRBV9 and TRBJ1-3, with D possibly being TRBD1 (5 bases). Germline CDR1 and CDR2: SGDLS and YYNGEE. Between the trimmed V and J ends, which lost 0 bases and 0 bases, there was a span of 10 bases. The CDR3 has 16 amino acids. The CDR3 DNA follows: TGTGCCAGCAGCGTAGTCCCAACAGGCTCTGGAAACACCATATATTTT. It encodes CASSVVPTGSGNTIYF.

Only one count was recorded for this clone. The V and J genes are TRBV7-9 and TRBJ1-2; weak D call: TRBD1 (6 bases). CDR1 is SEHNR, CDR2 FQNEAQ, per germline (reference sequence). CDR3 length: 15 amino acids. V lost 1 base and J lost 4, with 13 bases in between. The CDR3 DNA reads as TGTGCCAGCAGCTTAGACAGGGAACCGTCCTATGGCTACACCTTC. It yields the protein CASSLDREPSYGYTF. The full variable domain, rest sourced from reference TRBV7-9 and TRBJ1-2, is DTGVSQNPRHKITKRGQNVTFRCDPISEHNRLYWYRQTLGQGPEFLTYFQNEAQLEKSRLLSDRFSAERPKGSFSTLEIQRTEQGDSAMYLCASSLDREPSYGYTFGSGTRLTVV.

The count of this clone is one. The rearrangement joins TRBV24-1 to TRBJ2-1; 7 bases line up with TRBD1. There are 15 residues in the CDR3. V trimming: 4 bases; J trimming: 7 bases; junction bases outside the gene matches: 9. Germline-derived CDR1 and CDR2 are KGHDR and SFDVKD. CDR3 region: CATSDDRVLWNEQFF. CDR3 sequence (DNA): TGTGCCACCAGTGACGACAGGGTGCTTTGGAATGAGCAGTTCTTC.